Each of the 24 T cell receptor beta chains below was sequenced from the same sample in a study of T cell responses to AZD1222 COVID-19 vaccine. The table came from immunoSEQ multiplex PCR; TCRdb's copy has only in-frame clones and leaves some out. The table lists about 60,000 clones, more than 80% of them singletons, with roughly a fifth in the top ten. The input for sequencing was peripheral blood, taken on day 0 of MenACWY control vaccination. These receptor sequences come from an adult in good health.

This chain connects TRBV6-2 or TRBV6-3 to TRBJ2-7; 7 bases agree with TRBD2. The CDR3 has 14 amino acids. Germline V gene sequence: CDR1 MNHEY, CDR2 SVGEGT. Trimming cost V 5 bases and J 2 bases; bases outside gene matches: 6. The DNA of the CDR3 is TGTGCCAGCAGTCCCTGGGGGGGACCCTACGAGCAGTACTTC. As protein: CASSPWGGPYEQYF.

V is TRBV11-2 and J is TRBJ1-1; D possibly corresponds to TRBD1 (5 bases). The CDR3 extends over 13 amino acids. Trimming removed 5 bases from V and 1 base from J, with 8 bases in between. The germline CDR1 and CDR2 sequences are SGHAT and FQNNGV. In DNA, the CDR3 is TGTGCCAGCAGCCCAGGACAGAACACTGAAGCTTTCTTT. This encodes CASSPGQNTEAFF.

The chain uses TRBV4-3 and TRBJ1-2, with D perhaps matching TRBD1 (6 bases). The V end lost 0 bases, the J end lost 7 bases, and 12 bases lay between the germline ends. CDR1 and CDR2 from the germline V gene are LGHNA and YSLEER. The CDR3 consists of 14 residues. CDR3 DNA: TGCGCCAGCAGCCAAGACCTCCTAGGGGGTGGCTACACCTTC. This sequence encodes CASSQDLLGGGYTF.

The CDR3 loop reads CASSSNSYEQYF. Here the CDR3 DNA reads TGTGCCAGCAGTTCGAACTCCTACGAGCAGTACTTC. The chain links TRBV28 to TRBJ2-7; the D is unclear. Trimming cost V 4 bases and J 0 bases, with 4 bases left between them. The CDR3 loop spans 12 amino acids. CDR1 is MDHEN and CDR2 is SYDVKM in the germline V gene.

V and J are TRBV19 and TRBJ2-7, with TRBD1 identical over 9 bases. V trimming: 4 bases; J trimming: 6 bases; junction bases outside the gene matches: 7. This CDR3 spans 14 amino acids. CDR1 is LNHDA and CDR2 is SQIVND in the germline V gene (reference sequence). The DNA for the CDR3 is TGTGCCAGTAGTAATTGGACAGGGGTGGGCGAGCAGTACTTC. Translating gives CASSNWTGVGEQYF.

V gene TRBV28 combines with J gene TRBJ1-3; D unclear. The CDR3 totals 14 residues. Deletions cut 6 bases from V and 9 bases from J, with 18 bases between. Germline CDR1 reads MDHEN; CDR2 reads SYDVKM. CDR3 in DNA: TGTGCCAGCAGCCACCCGGCAGCCTTTGGCACCATATATTTT. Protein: CASSHPAAFGTIYF.

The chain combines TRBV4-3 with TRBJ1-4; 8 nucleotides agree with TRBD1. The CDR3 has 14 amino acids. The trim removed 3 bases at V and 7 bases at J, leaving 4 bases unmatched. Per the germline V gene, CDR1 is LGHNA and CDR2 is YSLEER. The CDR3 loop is CASSHDRGSEKLFF. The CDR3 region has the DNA TGCGCCAGCAGCCATGACAGGGGAAGTGAAAAACTGTTTTTT.

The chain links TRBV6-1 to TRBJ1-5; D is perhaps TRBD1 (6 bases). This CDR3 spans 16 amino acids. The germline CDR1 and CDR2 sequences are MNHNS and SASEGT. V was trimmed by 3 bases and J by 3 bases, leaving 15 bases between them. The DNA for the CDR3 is TGTGCCAGCAGTGATGAGGGGTGGGGGCTCAATCAGCCCCAGCATTTT. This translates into CASSDEGWGLNQPQHF.

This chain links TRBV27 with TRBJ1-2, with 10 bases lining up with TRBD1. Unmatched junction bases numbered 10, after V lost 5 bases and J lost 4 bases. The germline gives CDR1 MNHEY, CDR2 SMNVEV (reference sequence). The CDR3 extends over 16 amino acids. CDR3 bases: TGTGCCAGCAGTCTGTACCGGGACAGGGGAATCTATGGCTACACCTTC. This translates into CASSLYRDRGIYGYTF.

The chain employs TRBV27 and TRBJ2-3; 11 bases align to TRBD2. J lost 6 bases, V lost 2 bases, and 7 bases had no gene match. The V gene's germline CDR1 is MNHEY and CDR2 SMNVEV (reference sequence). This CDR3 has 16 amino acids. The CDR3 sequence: CASSLRGLAVVDTQYF. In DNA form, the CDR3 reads TGTGCCAGCAGTTTACGGGGACTAGCGGTTGTTGATACGCAGTATTTT.

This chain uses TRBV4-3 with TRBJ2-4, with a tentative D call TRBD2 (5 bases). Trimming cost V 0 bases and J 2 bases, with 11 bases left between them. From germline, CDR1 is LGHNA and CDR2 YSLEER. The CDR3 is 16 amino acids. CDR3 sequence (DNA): TGCGCCAGCAGCCAAGACTATGAGGGATCCAAAAACATTCAGTACTTC. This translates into CASSQDYEGSKNIQYF.

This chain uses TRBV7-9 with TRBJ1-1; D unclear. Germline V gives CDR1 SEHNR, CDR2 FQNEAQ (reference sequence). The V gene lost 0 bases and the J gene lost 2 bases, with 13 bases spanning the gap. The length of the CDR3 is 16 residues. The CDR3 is CASSLAGGRSNTEAFF. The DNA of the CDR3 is TGTGCCAGCAGCTTAGCAGGAGGGCGGAGCAACACTGAAGCTTTCTTT.

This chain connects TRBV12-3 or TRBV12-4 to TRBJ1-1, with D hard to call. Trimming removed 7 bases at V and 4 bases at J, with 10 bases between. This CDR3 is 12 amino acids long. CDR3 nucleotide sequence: TGTGCCAGCACCCCGGACCCCACTGAAGCTTTCTTT. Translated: CASTPDPTEAFF.

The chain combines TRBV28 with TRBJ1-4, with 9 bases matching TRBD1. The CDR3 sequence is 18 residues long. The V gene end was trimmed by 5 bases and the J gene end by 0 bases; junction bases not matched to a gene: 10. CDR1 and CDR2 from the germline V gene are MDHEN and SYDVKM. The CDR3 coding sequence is TGTGCCAGCAGTCTTCTCGGGACAGGGTTCGCAACTAATGAAAAACTGTTTTTT. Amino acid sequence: CASSLLGTGFATNEKLFF.

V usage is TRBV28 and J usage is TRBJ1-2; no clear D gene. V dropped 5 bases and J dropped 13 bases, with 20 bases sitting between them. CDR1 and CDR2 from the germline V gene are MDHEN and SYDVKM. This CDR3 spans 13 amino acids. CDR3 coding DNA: TGTGCCAGCAGTCCCCCCCTGCCAGCTATACTCACCTTC. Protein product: CASSPPLPAILTF.

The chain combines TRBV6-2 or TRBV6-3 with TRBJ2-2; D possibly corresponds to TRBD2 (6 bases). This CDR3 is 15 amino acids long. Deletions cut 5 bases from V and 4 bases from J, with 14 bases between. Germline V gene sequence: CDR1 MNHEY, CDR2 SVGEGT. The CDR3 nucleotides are TGTGCCAGCAGTAATGGACTAACCCTCACCGGGGAGCTGTTTTTT. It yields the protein CASSNGLTLTGELFF.

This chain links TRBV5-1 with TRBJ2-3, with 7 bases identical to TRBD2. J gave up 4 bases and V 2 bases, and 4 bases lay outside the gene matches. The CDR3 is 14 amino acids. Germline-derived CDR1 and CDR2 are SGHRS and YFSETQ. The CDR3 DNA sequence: TGCGCCAGCAGCTTAGGCGGGAGTTCAGATACGCAGTATTTT. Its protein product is CASSLGGSSDTQYF.

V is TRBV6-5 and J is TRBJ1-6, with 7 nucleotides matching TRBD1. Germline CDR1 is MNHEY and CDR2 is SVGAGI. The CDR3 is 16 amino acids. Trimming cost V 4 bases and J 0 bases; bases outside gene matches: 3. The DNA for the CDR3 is TGTGCCAGCAGTTCGTGGGACAGCTCCTATAATTCACCCCTCCACTTT. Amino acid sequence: CASSSWDSSYNSPLHF.

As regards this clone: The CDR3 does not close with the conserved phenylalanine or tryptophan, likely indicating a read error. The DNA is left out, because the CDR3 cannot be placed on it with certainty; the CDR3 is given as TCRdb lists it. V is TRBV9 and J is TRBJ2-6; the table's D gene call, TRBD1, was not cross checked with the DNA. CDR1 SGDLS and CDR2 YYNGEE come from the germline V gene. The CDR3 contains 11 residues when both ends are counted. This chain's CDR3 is CASSVGGTGYI.

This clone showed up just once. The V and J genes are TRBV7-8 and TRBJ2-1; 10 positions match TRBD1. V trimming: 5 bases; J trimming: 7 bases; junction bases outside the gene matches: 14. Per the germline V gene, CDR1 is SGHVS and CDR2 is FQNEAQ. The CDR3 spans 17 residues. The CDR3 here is CASSKGATGQGKNEQFF. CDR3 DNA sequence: TGTGCCAGCAGCAAAGGGGCGACGGGACAGGGGAAAAATGAGCAGTTCTTC.

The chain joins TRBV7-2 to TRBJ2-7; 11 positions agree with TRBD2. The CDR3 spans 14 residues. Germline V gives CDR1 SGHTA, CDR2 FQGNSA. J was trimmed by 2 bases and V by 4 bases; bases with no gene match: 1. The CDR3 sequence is CASSSGLAAYEQYF. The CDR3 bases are TGTGCCAGCAGCTCGGGACTAGCGGCCTACGAGCAGTACTTC.

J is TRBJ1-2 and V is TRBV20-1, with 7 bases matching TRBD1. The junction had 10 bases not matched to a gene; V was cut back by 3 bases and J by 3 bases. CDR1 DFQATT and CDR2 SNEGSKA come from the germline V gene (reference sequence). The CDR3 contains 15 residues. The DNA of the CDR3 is TGCAGTGCTAGTTCGACAGGGCGTTTGGACTATGGCTACACCTTC. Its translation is CSASSTGRLDYGYTF.

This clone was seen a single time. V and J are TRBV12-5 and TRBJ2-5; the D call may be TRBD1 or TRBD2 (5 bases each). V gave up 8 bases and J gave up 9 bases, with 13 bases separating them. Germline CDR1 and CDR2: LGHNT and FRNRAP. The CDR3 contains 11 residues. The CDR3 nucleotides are TGTGCTAGTAGAGGGGAGACGGCCCAGTACTTC. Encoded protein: CASRGETAQYF.

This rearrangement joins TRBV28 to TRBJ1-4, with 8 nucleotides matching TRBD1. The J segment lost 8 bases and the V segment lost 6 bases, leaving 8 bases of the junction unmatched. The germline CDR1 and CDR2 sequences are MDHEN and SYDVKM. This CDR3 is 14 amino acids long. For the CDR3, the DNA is TGTGCCAGCAGCCTACAGGGGGGGGACGAAAAACTGTTTTTT. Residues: CASSLQGGDEKLFF.